This T cell receptor beta chain was retrieved from a study of blood T cell repertoires in COVID-19. About the research overall: In each case, the material was cDNA or gDNA derived from T cells, B-cell-depleted T cells, or PBMCs.

In the original processing: Reference gene primer amplification yielded estimated nucleated cell counts. The repertoire was sequenced with immunoSEQ multiplex PCR; TCRdb's copy has only in-frame clones and lacks some. The V and J calls and the clone size are those of that table, but D and trimming were determined from the DNA. Of 45,000 to 55,000 clones in the sample, 60% to 85% were seen once. This TCR was recovered from a human donor with active or convalescent COVID-19. The donor label of this sample is uncertain. The sequenced sample consisted of peripheral blood.

CDR3: CASSLPGQGASEAFF. The CDR3 coding sequence is TGTGCCAGCAGCTTGCCGGGACAGGGGGCTTCTGAAGCTTTCTTT. The V and J genes are TRBV28 and TRBJ1-1; 12 bases fit TRBD1. Germline V CDR1 and CDR2: MDHEN, SYDVKM. This CDR3 has 15 residues. The J segment lost 6 bases and the V segment lost 6 bases, leaving 8 bases of the junction unmatched.